This T cell receptor (beta chain) came from a study of T cells after yellow fever vaccination. Study findings and constraints: Booster samples showed a return of most primary-vaccination clones (around 96% CD4, approximately 88% CD8).

As regards this clonotype: Its matching antigen is unknown.

Trimming removed 8 bases from V and 10 bases from J, with 13 bases in between. CDR1 and CDR2 from the germline V gene are SGHRS and YFSETQ. CDR3 length equals 11 residues. TCRdb passed the 5' RACE reads through MiXCR, listing each CDR3 protein once. The repertoire holds 450,000 to 650,000 distinct CDR3 sequences, with about 13% as singletons. This TCR derives from a young man who received the YFV17D yellow fever vaccine. This specimen was PBMCs, taken on the day of the yellow fever booster vaccination. The chain has TRBV5-1 and TRBJ2-1, with D perhaps given as TRBD1 or TRBD2 (6 bases each). The CDR3 reads CASRGPREQFF. The CDR3 nucleotides are TGCGCCAGTCGGGGGCCCAGGGAGCAGTTCTTC.